This T cell receptor (beta chain) is from a study of blood T cell repertoires in COVID-19. Study summary: Acute and convalescent COVID-19 samples came from the United States, Italy and Spain. The analysed material was cDNA or gDNA that came from T cells, B-cell-depleted T cells, or PBMCs.

Authors' processing steps: Using reference gene primer amplification, nucleated cell counts were estimated. Measured with immunoSEQ multiplex PCR; TCRdb has only the in-frame clones, and not every one. That table is the source of V, J and clone size, and D and trimming were worked out from the DNA. The data contain around 24,000 clones, over 75% of them seen just once; the ten biggest clones take up 45% to 55%. Trimming took off 5 bases at V and 1 base at J, with 12 bases between the two ends. Germline V gene lookup returns CDR1 SGHRS and CDR2 YFSETQ. CDR3 size: 15 residues. The clonotype originates from a man in his fifties with active or convalescent COVID-19. Sequencing was performed on peripheral blood. V usage is TRBV5-1 and J usage is TRBJ2-2; D is perhaps TRBD1 (6 bases). CDR3 sequence: CASRFGTLNTGELFF. As DNA, the CDR3 is TGCGCCAGCAGGTTCGGGACACTGAACACCGGGGAGCTGTTTTTT.